The 5 T cell receptor beta chains reported below all come from one sample, sequenced in a study of spatial heterogeneity in lung cancer. One entry per CDR3 protein, called by TCRdb with MiXCR from the 5' RACE reads. The sample has about 95,000 distinct CDR3 sequences, approximately 8.6% seen once; the top ten hold 6.9%. Time point described: sample taken at primary tumor resection. Unsorted whole RNA of tumor, nontumor lung or frozen PBMC was sequenced. This sample comprised PBMCs, obtained at surgery. These receptors were collected from a male donor with early-stage non-small cell lung cancer.

The rearrangement joins TRBV4-1 to TRBJ2-5, with D maybe TRBD2 (6 bases). Germline CDR1 and CDR2: MGHRA and YSYEKL. This CDR3 has 16 amino acids. Trimming shortened V by 4 bases and J by 5 bases, and 20 bases separated the two germline ends. CDR3 DNA: TGCGCCAGCAGCCTTACGCCCCCGACCGGAGGGGAGACCCAGTACTTC. This translates into CASSLTPPTGGETQYF.

The rearrangement links TRBV7-9 to TRBJ2-3; 14 bases fit TRBD2. Germline V gives CDR1 SEHNR, CDR2 FQNEAQ (reference sequence). The J segment lost 6 bases and the V segment lost 5 bases, leaving 7 bases of the junction unmatched. The CDR3 covers 16 residues. The CDR3 DNA sequence: TGTGCCAGCAGCAGGGGACTAGCGGGGGAGGCGGATACGCAGTATTTT. Its protein is CASSRGLAGEADTQYF.

The rearrangement links TRBV5-1 to TRBJ2-7; 9 bases match TRBD1. This CDR3 spans 14 amino acids. The germline V gene encodes CDR1 SGHRS and CDR2 YFSETQ. The ends lost 4 bases at V and 1 base at J; junction bases unmatched: 3. The CDR3 sequence: CASSNGQGSYEQYF. The CDR3 DNA is TGCGCCAGCAGCAACGGACAGGGGTCCTACGAGCAGTACTTC.

This clonotype was counted at least ten times. This chain uses TRBV7-2 with TRBJ2-1; D ambiguous. The length of the CDR3 is 15 residues. Germline V gene data show CDR1 as SGHTA and CDR2 as FQGNSA. V gave up 1 base and J gave up 4 bases, with 11 bases separating them. The CDR3 here is CASSLGPPGYNEQFF. CDR3 in DNA: TGTGCCAGCAGCTTAGGCCCTCCAGGTTACAATGAGCAGTTCTTC.

The chain is built from TRBV20-1 and TRBJ2-3; tentative D call: TRBD2 (6 bases). The CDR3 runs to 15 residues. V was clipped by 1 base and J by 1 base, with 12 bases between them. The germline gives CDR1 DFQATT, CDR2 SNEGSKA (reference sequence). CDR3 nucleotides: TGCAGTGCTAGAGGTCGGGGGAGCCGCACAGATACGCAGTATTTT. It yields the protein CSARGRGSRTDTQYF.